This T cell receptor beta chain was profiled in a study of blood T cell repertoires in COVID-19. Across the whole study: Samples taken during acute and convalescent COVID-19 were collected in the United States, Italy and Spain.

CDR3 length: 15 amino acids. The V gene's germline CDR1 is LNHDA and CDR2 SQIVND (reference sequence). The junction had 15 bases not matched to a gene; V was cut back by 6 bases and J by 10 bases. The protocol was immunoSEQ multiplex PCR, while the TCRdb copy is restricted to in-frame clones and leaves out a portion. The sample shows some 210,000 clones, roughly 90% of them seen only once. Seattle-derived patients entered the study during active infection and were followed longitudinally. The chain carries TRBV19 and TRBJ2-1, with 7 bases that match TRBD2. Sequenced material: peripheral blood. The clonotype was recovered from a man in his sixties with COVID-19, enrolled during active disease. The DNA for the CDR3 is TGTGCCAGTAGACCCCCGAGCGGGGCGAGCGGGGAGCAGTTCTTC. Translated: CASRPPSGASGEQFF.